What follows are 20 T cell receptor beta chains derived from one specimen sequenced in a study of human T cells and chemical hapten exposure. As for time point: pre-sensitization, week 0. Treatment reported: therapeutic diphenylcyclopropenone sensitization with weekly scalp DPC. TCRdb reprocessed the RACE reads via MiXCR and lists one record per CDR3 protein. The table has 350,000 to 400,000 distinct CDR3 sequences, roughly 4.6% seen once; the top ten hold just over 2.5%. Sequencing used whole blood, obtained in connection with sensitization to the hapten diphenylcyclopropenone (DPC). These TCRs come from a woman in her 50s with alopecia areata. Some clones in this sample may be carry-over from other donors' samples.

This clonotype came up many times. V usage is TRBV6-1 and J usage is TRBJ2-1; D tentatively fits TRBD1 or TRBD2 (7 bases each). Germline V gives CDR1 MNHNS, CDR2 SASEGT. V lost 4 bases, J lost 4 bases, and 14 bases lay in between. CDR3 size: 15 residues. CDR3 bases: TGTGCCAGCAGTGGGGGAGGGGGCCTTTACAATGAGCAGTTCTTC. It specifies CASSGGGGLYNEQFF.

This clonotype was seen a handful of times. The chain combines TRBV10-3 with TRBJ2-4, with D maybe TRBD1 (5 bases). In germline, CDR1 is ENHRY, CDR2 SYGVKD. V dropped 3 bases and J dropped 8 bases, with 11 bases sitting between them. The length of the CDR3 is 13 residues. In DNA form, the CDR3 reads TGTGCCATCAGTGAAAACCCCAGGGACATTCAGTACTTC. This gives the protein CAISENPRDIQYF.

This clonotype was recorded many times. This chain connects TRBV11-2 to TRBJ2-3, with a weak D call TRBD2 (5 bases). With 5 bases removed from V and 0 bases from J, the gap between germline ends came to 18 bases. This CDR3 has 17 amino acids. Per the germline V gene, CDR1 is SGHAT and CDR2 is FQNNGV. The CDR3 here is CASSRLGALPSTDTQYF. The CDR3 region has the DNA TGTGCCAGCAGCCGTCTGGGAGCGCTCCCTAGCACAGATACGCAGTATTTT.

This clonotype was observed a handful of times. This chain joins TRBV12-3 or TRBV12-4 and TRBJ2-5; perhaps TRBD2 as D (6 bases). The CDR3 has 15 residues. Trimming cost V 4 bases and J 2 bases, with 14 bases left between them. The CDR3 loop is CASSSIRELQETQYF. The CDR3 coding sequence is TGTGCCAGCAGTTCCATCCGGGAGCTTCAAGAGACCCAGTACTTC.

With respect to this clonotype: This may be a read error, as it is one base from a much larger clone. The chain recombines TRBV29-1 with TRBJ2-7; weak D call: TRBD2 (6 bases). The CDR3 is made up of 14 amino acids. The germline gives CDR1 SQVTM, CDR2 ANQGSEA. The V gene lost 6 bases and the J gene lost 0 bases, with 15 bases spanning the gap. CDR3 amino acids: CSVASGTCSYEQYF. The CDR3 DNA is TGCAGCGTAGCCTCCGGGACTTGCTCCTACGAGCAGTACTTC.

This clonotype was seen more than once but under ten times. The chain is built from TRBV29-1 and TRBJ2-2; 7 positions match TRBD1. Losses at the gene ends were 7 bases for V and 1 base for J; bases not matched to a gene: 9. The CDR3 is 15 residues long. Germline CDR1 SQVTM, CDR2 ANQGSEA. The DNA of the CDR3 is TGCAGCGCATCCACAGGGGTTCAGAACACCGGGGAGCTGTTTTTT. It specifies CSASTGVQNTGELFF.

This clonotype was detected many times. The chain carries TRBV5-1 and TRBJ2-1, with D possibly being TRBD1 or TRBD2 (5 bases each). The ends were cut back, 4 bases at V and 7 bases at J, with 15 bases in the middle. This CDR3 comprises 14 residues. The germline V gene has CDR1 SGHRS and CDR2 YFSETQ. This CDR3 is CASSRGPVPNEQFF. CDR3 in DNA: TGCGCCAGCAGCCGGGGACCGGTGCCTAATGAGCAGTTCTTC.

This clonotype was detected only a few times. The genes are TRBV24-1 and TRBJ2-1, with 9 bases identical to TRBD1. Germline assignment: CDR1 KGHDR and CDR2 SFDVKD. The CDR3 has 17 residues. V trimming: 2 bases; J trimming: 7 bases; junction bases outside the gene matches: 11. The CDR3 DNA reads as TGTGCCACCAGTGATTGGTCGGACAGGGGCAATGTGAATGAGCAGTTCTTC. This translates into CATSDWSDRGNVNEQFF.

This clonotype was detected ten times or more. The chain recombines TRBV30 with TRBJ2-5, with 10 positions matching TRBD1. Trimming at V came to 2 bases and at J to 5 bases, leaving 8 bases not matched to a gene. This CDR3 has 15 residues. Per germline, CDR1 GTSNPN and CDR2 SVGIG (reference sequence). This chain's CDR3 is CAWSLSTGGWETQYF. Written as DNA, the CDR3 is TGTGCCTGGAGTCTCTCGACAGGGGGCTGGGAGACCCAGTACTTC.

As concerns this clonotype: One end of the junction does not line up with germline, which may come from a read error. The rearrangement joins TRBV5-6 to TRBJ1-1; unclear D gene. CDR1 is SGHDT and CDR2 is YYEEEE in the germline V gene. The CDR3 is made up of 16 amino acids. The CDR3 DNA reads as TGTGCCAGCAGCTTGTATTCCCGCCAGTTGAATACTGAAGCTTTCTTT. Translation: CASSLYSRQLNTEAFF.

This clonotype has a count of ten or more. The V and J genes are TRBV28 and TRBJ2-1; D possibly corresponds to TRBD1 (6 bases). The germline gives CDR1 MDHEN, CDR2 SYDVKM. Trimming cost V 7 bases and J 6 bases, with 19 bases left between them. CDR3 length: 15 amino acids. CDR3 coding DNA: TGTGCCAGCACTACCCAGGGGTTACATGGCAATGAGCAGTTCTTC. Protein: CASTTQGLHGNEQFF.

This clonotype occurred many times. The chain uses TRBV12-3 or TRBV12-4 and TRBJ1-1, with 7 bases aligning to TRBD1. This CDR3 has 16 residues. After removal of 1 base from V and 4 bases from J, the junction contained 9 bases not matched to a gene. The CDR3 is CASSLDRTGAGTEAFF. CDR3 nucleotides: TGTGCCAGCAGTTTAGATCGTACAGGGGCGGGCACTGAAGCTTTCTTT.

There are many counts of this clonotype. The CDR3 DNA reads TGCGCCAGCAGCTTGCAAGGGACCTCCTACGAGCAGTACTTC. As protein: CASSLQGTSYEQYF. V and J are TRBV5-1 and TRBJ2-7; D is possibly TRBD1 or TRBD2 (5 bases each). From germline, CDR1 is SGHRS and CDR2 YFSETQ. V was pared by 1 base and J by 0 bases, with 8 bases between. The CDR3 length is 14 residues.

This clonotype has only a few counts. The rearrangement joins TRBV29-1 to TRBJ2-7, with TRBD2 matching over 8 bases. Germline V lookup: CDR1 SQVTM, CDR2 ANQGSEA. The J segment lost 3 bases and the V segment lost 5 bases, leaving 6 bases of the junction unmatched. The CDR3 covers 13 residues. The DNA of the CDR3 is TGCAGCGTTAGCGGGAGTGAAGTCTACGAGCAGTACTTC. It codes for CSVSGSEVYEQYF.

The gene calls are TRBV10-3 and TRBJ1-2, with D unresolved. Trimming pared 4 bases from V and 4 bases from J, leaving 10 bases between. The CDR3 is 13 amino acids. Germline V gives CDR1 ENHRY, CDR2 SYGVKD. The CDR3 protein is CAISVGQSYGYTF. DNA of the CDR3: TGTGCCATCAGTGTTGGGCAGTCCTATGGCTACACCTTC.

The table lists this clonotype with many counts. The chain uses TRBV5-1 and TRBJ2-7; D is possibly TRBD1 (6 bases). Germline values: CDR1 SGHRS, CDR2 YFSETQ. This CDR3 is built from 15 residues. The ends were cut back, 3 bases at V and 3 bases at J, with 16 bases in the middle. The CDR3 DNA sequence: TGCGCCAGCAGCTCTAGCCGGGACACCAGCTACGAGCAGTACTTC. Its translation: CASSSSRDTSYEQYF.

This clonotype showed up many times. The chain recombines TRBV5-6 with TRBJ2-7, with 7 bases aligning to TRBD2. The V gene end was trimmed by 2 bases and the J gene end by 6 bases; junction bases not matched to a gene: 5. Germline CDR1 SGHDT, CDR2 YYEEEE. This CDR3 contains 13 residues. The CDR3 is CASSFSWGGEQYF. The CDR3 region has the DNA TGTGCCAGCAGCTTCTCATGGGGGGGCGAGCAGTACTTC.

This clonotype appeared many times. V is TRBV7-9 and J is TRBJ1-1, with TRBD1 matching over 7 bases. V lost 7 bases to trimming and J lost 0 bases; unmatched junction nucleotides: 8. The CDR3 has 15 amino acids. The germline CDR1 and CDR2 sequences are SEHNR and FQNEAQ (reference sequence). CDR3 protein: CASTDRLIMNTEAFF. In nucleotides, the CDR3 is TGTGCCAGCACGGACAGGCTGATAATGAACACTGAAGCTTTCTTT.

This clonotype was observed a few times. V gene TRBV29-1 combines with J gene TRBJ1-2; D is ambiguous. V lost 7 bases and J lost 4, with 10 bases in between. From germline, CDR1 is SQVTM and CDR2 ANQGSEA. The CDR3 contains 11 residues. Here the CDR3 DNA reads TGCAGCGGAAATATGGGCTATGGCTACACCTTC. Protein: CSGNMGYGYTF.

This clonotype appeared many times. This chain uses TRBV7-2 with TRBJ1-2; possibly TRBD1 for D (5 bases). Per germline, CDR1 SGHTA and CDR2 FQGNSA. The CDR3 has 15 residues. Trimming shortened V by 4 bases and J by 4 bases, and 16 bases separated the two germline ends. CDR3 DNA sequence: TGTGCCAGCAGCTCCCAGGGAAGGGGCATCTATGGCTACACCTTC. Translated: CASSSQGRGIYGYTF.